The rows below give T cell receptor beta chains drawn from one sample of a study of cytomegalovirus exposure and HLA in healthy donors. Libraries were prepared by immunoSEQ multiplex PCR; TCRdb keeps only in-frame clonotypes and omits some of them. The sample lists some 150,000 clones, just over 75% occurring once. Sample: PBMCs. Receptors originate from a woman aged 25 to 39 in good health and CMV-seropositive. The CDR3 runs from the conserved cysteine through the conserved F or W. D genes are given only for firm matches. Size values are once, few and many counts, or a class for expanded clones, and some rows have none.

V	D	size	J	CDR3	DNA
TRBV7-9	.	.	TRBJ1-2	CASSPFSGYGYTF	TGTGCCAGCAGCCCATTCTCCGGCTATGGCTACACCTTC
TRBV12-5	TRBD1	few	TRBJ1-5	CASGYRDRGMNQPQHF	TGTGCTAGTGGGTATAGGGACAGGGGAATGAATCAGCCCCAGCATTTT
TRBV7-6	.	.	TRBJ1-3	CASSLAGTDRGNTIYF	TGTGCCAGCAGCTTAGCCGGAACAGACCGTGGAAACACCATATATTTT
TRBV9	TRBD2	.	TRBJ2-1	CASSVGRGTSGGVDEQFF	TGTGCCAGCAGCGTAGGAAGAGGGACTAGCGGGGGGGTCGATGAGCAGTTCTTC
TRBV27	.	.	TRBJ1-2	CASSLSGPGKAEGYTF	TGTGCCAGCAGTTTATCAGGTCCGGGGAAGGCGGAAGGCTACACCTTC
TRBV28	.	.	TRBJ1-2	CASSLIGAGDYGYTF	TGTGCCAGCAGCCTTATCGGGGCGGGGGACTATGGCTACACCTTC
TRBV19	.	many	TRBJ2-1	CASSAALGGGHEQFF	TGTGCCAGTAGTGCAGCTTTGGGTGGGGGCCATGAGCAGTTCTTC
TRBV5-1	.	.	TRBJ1-4	CASSAVGGPNEKLFF	TGCGCCAGCAGCGCCGTAGGGGGACCTAATGAAAAACTGTTTTTT
TRBV7-6	.	.	TRBJ1-6	CASSLSGRVSYNSPLHF	TGTGCCAGCAGCTTATCGGGCAGGGTGTCCTATAATTCACCCCTCCACTTT
TRBV30	.	.	TRBJ2-7	CAWSATRYEQYF	TGTGCCTGGAGTGCTACTCGCTACGAGCAGTACTTC
TRBV6-1	.	few	TRBJ1-6	CASSEAGQVVPNSPLHF	TGTGCCAGCAGTGAAGCTGGCCAGGTAGTCCCAAATTCACCCCTCCACTTT
TRBV30	.	.	TRBJ1-1	CAWELGGGLDTEAFF	TGTGCCTGGGAGTTGGGAGGGGGATTGGACACTGAAGCTTTCTTT
TRBV30	.	.	TRBJ1-6	CAWTPGTYIYSPLHF	TGTGCCTGGACCCCCGGGACTTACATCTATTCACCCCTCCACTTT
TRBV7-2	.	few	TRBJ2-1	CASSFNNEQFF	TGTGCCAGCAGCTTTAACAATGAGCAGTTCTTC
TRBV30	TRBD2	.	TRBJ2-3	CAWNLAGDTQYF	TGTGCCTGGAACCTAGCGGGAGATACGCAGTATTTT
TRBV15	TRBD1	.	TRBJ2-7	CATSWGQGYEQYF	TGTGCCACCAGTTGGGGACAGGGGTACGAGCAGTACTTC
TRBV5-8	TRBD1	.	TRBJ1-1	CASSPDRGRNTEAFF	TGTGCCAGCAGCCCGGACAGGGGGAGGAACACTGAAGCTTTCTTT
TRBV5-1	.	once	TRBJ1-1	CASSLGSGANTEAFF	TGCGCCAGCAGCTTGGGTTCAGGGGCGAACACTGAAGCTTTCTTT
TRBV30	.	.	TRBJ1-2	CAWSVESGFNYGYTF	TGTGCCTGGAGTGTCGAATCAGGGTTTAACTATGGCTACACCTTC
TRBV6-5	.	.	TRBJ1-2	CASSYLVQVDNYGYTF	TGTGCCAGCAGTTATTTGGTGCAGGTTGACAACTATGGCTACACCTTC
TRBV5-4	.	.	TRBJ1-3	CASSLNSGYFGNTIYF	TGTGCCAGCAGCTTAAACTCGGGGTACTTTGGAAACACCATATATTTT
TRBV2	.	.	TRBJ1-5	CASSSILSRVDNQPQHF	TGTGCCAGCAGTAGTATTTTAAGCAGGGTAGACAATCAGCCCCAGCATTTT
TRBV2	TRBD2	.	TRBJ2-1	CASSERVAGENEQFF	TGTGCCAGCAGTGAGAGGGTAGCGGGAGAGAATGAGCAGTTCTTC
TRBV5-1	TRBD2	.	TRBJ2-3	CASTSGTSTDTQYF	TGCGCCAGCACTAGCGGGACTAGCACAGATACGCAGTATTTT
TRBV6-1	.	.	TRBJ1-1	CASSERPRHGGTEAFF	TGTGCCAGCAGTGAACGCCCGCGCCACGGGGGCACTGAAGCTTTCTTT
TRBV29-1	.	.	TRBJ2-3	CSATTDLTDTQYF	TGCAGCGCCACTACTGACCTCACAGATACGCAGTATTTT
TRBV28	TRBD2	few	TRBJ2-7	CASSFSGTSSYEQYF	TGTGCCAGCAGTTTCTCGGGGACTAGCTCCTACGAGCAGTACTTC
TRBV19	.	.	TRBJ2-1	CASSIVPSLSIEQFF	TGTGCCAGTAGTATAGTCCCTAGCCTCTCTATTGAGCAGTTCTTC
TRBV5-1	TRBD1	.	TRBJ2-2	CASGSTGSNTGELFF	TGCGCCAGCGGTTCGACAGGGTCGAACACCGGGGAGCTGTTTTTT
TRBV7-8	TRBD2	.	TRBJ2-3	CASSASGRATTDTQYF	TGTGCCAGCAGCGCTAGCGGGAGGGCCACGACAGATACGCAGTATTTT
TRBV30	TRBD1	.	TRBJ1-5	CAWSATFSGQGRISNQPQHF	TGTGCCTGGAGCGCTACCTTCTCGGGACAGGGACGTATAAGCAATCAGCCCCAGCATTTT
TRBV4-1	.	.	TRBJ1-1	CASSQNTGRTNTEAFF	TGCGCCAGCAGCCAGAACACAGGCCGAACCAACACTGAAGCTTTCTTT
TRBV2	.	.	TRBJ2-1	CASSERDFAEQFF	TGTGCCAGCAGTGAGCGGGACTTTGCTGAGCAGTTCTTC
TRBV7-2	.	.	TRBJ1-4	CASSPTANQGNEKLFF	TGTGCCAGCAGCCCCACTGCCAATCAGGGTAATGAAAAACTGTTTTTT
TRBV28	TRBD1	few	TRBJ2-2	CASSFPDRASNTGELFF	TGTGCCAGCAGTTTTCCTGACAGGGCTTCGAACACCGGGGAGCTGTTTTTT
TRBV27	TRBD1	.	TRBJ2-6	CASSWTKRQGEAGANVLTF	TGTGCCAGCAGTTGGACCAAGAGACAGGGAGAGGCTGGGGCCAACGTCCTGACTTTC